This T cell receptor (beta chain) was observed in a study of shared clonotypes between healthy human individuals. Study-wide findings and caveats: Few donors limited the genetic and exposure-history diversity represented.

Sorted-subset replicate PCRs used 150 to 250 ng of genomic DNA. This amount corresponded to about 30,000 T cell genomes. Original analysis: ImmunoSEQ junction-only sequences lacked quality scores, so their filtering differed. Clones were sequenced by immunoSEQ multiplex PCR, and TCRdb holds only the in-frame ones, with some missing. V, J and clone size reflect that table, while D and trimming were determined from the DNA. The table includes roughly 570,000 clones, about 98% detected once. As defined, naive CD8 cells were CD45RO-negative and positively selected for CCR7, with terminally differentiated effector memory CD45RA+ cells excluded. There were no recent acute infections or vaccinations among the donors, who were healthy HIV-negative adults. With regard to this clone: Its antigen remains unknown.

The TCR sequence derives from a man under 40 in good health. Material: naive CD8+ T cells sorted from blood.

The CDR3 coding sequence is TGTGCCAGCAGCTTAGGGGCTGGTAAAGGGGTCCAAAACTATGGCTACACCTTC. Translation: CASSLGAGKGVQNYGYTF. This chain links TRBV11-2 with TRBJ1-2; D is possibly TRBD1 (5 bases). Germline assignment: CDR1 SGHAT and CDR2 FQNNGV. V was trimmed by 1 base and J by 2 bases, leaving 20 bases between them. The CDR3 length is 18 residues.